The TCR beta chain under discussion was sequenced for a study of untreated major depressive disorder. CDR1 and CDR2 from the germline V gene are SQVTM and ANQGSEA. V was pared by 6 bases and J by 3 bases, with 8 bases between. CDR3 length equals 11 residues. The donors were all European-descended. Enrichment usually gave 90% to 95% pure CD4+ T cells. TCRdb keeps only in-frame clones here, not all; method: immunoSEQ multiplex PCR. This sample has 20,000 to 25,000 clones, with about nine tenths found just once. The V and J genes are TRBV29-1 and TRBJ1-2, with no clear D. The receptor was isolated from a woman aged 40 to 55 in good health. Sequenced input: CD4+ T cells from PBMCs. As DNA, the CDR3 is TGCAGCGTCCGCAGAGACTATGGCTACACCTTC. Protein: CSVRRDYGYTF.